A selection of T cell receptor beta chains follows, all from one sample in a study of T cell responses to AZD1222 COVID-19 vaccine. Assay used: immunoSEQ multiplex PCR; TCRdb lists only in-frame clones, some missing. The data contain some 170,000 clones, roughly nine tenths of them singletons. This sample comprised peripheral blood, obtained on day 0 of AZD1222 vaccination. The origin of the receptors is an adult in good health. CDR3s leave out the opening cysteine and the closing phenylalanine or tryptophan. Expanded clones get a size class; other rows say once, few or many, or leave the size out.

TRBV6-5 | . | ASRTSAEAF
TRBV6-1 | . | ASSETILGAATVRQY
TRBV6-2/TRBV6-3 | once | ASSAGLTGELF
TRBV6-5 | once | ASSLTGRQPVDTQY
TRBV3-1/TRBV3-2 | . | ASALLGTEAF
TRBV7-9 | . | ASSLLASAETQY
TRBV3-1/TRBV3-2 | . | ASSQDGYEAF
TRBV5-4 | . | ASATESGRADNEQF
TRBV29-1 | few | SVEATGQDYGYT
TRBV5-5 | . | ASSLAGISAVGYT
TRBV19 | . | ASSPLTGGRGYT
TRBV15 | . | ATSRDGTLTYNEQF
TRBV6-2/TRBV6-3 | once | ASSYSRLAGAEQF
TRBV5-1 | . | ASSLGPGPEAF
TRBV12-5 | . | ASGLEGGYEQY
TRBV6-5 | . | ASSPRDSGANVLT
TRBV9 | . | ASSPWTGAGANVLT
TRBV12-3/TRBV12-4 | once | ASMGVRNEQY
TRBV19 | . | ASWTGNGYT
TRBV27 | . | ASGGTSTDTQY
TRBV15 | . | ATSPRENSNQPQH
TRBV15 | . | ATSNRQDQETQY
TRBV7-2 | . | ASSFSTTGWTEAF
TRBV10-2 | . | ASSERGDTQY
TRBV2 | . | ASQLVGYEQY
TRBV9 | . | ASSVVGGVTYNEQF
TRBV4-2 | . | ASSPQVGGFGYT
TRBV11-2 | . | ASSSGGSIQY
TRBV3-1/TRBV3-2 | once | ASSQAGQYGYT
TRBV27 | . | ASSGTGDEQY
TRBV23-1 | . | ASPKGKGSGNTIY
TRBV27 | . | ASSSGTDSNQPQH
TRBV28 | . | ASSKIGGTGYTGELF
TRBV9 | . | ASSVGTGGQPQH
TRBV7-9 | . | ASSRSGRLSGTEAF
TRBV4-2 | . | ASSQAGQALGGNTGELF
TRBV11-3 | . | ASSPGTSGQGEQF
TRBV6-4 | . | ASSRRTGNHTEAF
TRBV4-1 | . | ASSQALDSRNEKLF
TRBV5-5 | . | ASSFPGQKDEQY
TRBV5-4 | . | ASSSDSYEQF
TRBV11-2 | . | ARDGAHSGNTIY
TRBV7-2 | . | ASSPRTGDNSPLH
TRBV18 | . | ASSPPARLGGYT
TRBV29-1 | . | SVAPRVRSNEQF